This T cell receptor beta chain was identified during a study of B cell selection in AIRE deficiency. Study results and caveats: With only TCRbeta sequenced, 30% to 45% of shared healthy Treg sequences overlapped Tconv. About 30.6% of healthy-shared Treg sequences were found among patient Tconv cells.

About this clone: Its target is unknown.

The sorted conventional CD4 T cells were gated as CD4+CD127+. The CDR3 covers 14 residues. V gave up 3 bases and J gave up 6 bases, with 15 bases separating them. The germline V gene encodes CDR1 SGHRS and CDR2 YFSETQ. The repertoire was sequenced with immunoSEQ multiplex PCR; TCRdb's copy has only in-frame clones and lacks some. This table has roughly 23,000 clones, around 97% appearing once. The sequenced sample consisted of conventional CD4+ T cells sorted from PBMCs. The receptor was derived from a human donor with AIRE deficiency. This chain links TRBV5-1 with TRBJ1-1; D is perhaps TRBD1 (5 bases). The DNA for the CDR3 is TGCGCCAGCAGCTCGGACATAAGAAACGCTGAAGCTTTCTTT. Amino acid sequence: CASSSDIRNAEAFF. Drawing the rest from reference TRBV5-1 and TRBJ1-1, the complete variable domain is KAGVTQTPRYLIKTRGQQVTLSCSPISGHRSVSWYQQTPGQGLQFLFEYFSETQRNKGNFPGRFSGRQFSNSRSEMNVSTLELGDSALYLCASSSDIRNAEAFFGQGTRLTVV.